A single sample gave rise to the 7 T cell receptor beta chains below, sequenced in a study of T cells in women clearing cervical HPV infection. Sequenced by immunoSEQ multiplex PCR; TCRdb stores in-frame clones only, minus some. The listing records 31,000 or so clones. Input material: blood buffy coat. Receptors were obtained from a woman between 18 and 70 years old with a cervical HPV16 infection that either progressed to CIN3+ or cleared (not recorded which).

For this clone: The CDR3 goes on 3 residues after the read ends, and that part is filled in from the germline J gene. The chain has TRBV7-8 and TRBJ2-5, with a tentative D call TRBD2 (5 bases). This CDR3 has 16 residues. The germline CDR1 and CDR2 sequences are SGHVS and FQNEAQ. Trimming removed 1 base from V and 2 bases from J, with 14 bases in between. The CDR3 region is CASSLGNVAGQETQYF. The sequenced CDR3 bases are TGTGCCAGCAGCTTAGGGAATGTTGCGGGTCAAGAGACC.

CDR3 DNA (partial): TGCAGTGCTCCGGACAGGGGTAATGAAAAG. Protein: CSAPDRGNEK. The CDR3, in full, reads CSAPDRGNEKLFF. The chain is built from TRBV20-1 and TRBJ2-2; 9 bases are shared with TRBD1. The read ends 3 residues before the CDR3 terminus; that terminus is restored from the germline J gene. Looked up from germline, CDR1 is DFQATT and CDR2 is SNEGSKA (reference sequence). The CDR3 sequence is 13 residues long.

For this clone: The read falls 3 residues short of the CDR3 end, and the missing part is taken from the germline J gene. The rearrangement uses TRBV13 and TRBJ1-6; 9 nucleotides line up with TRBD1. Trimming at V came to 6 bases and at J to 7 bases, leaving 4 bases not matched to a gene. In germline, CDR1 is PRHDT, CDR2 FYEKMQ (reference sequence). The CDR3 totals 14 residues. The sequenced CDR3 bases are TGTGCCAGCAGTTACGGACAGGGGAATTCACCC. Amino acid sequence: CASSYGQGNSP. The CDR3 reads in full as CASSYGQGNSPLHF.

Of note for this clone: The CDR3 end falls 3 residues outside the read, so it is completed with the germline J gene. This rearrangement joins TRBV28 to TRBJ1-2; 7 bases line up with TRBD1. The germline V gene has CDR1 MDHEN and CDR2 SYDVKM. The CDR3 extends over 12 amino acids. After removal of 7 bases from V and 1 base from J, the junction contained 0 bases not matched to a gene. CDR3: CASNRGNYGYTF. CDR3 DNA (partial): TGTGCCAGCAACAGGGGTAACTATGGC.

In regard to this clone: The DNA ends 3 residues before the CDR3 does, and the rest of the CDR3 is filled in from the germline J gene. The chain couples TRBV28 to TRBJ2-5, with a weak D call TRBD1 (5 bases). The CDR3 contains 15 residues. Per germline, CDR1 MDHEN and CDR2 SYDVKM. Trimming pared 2 bases from V and 5 bases from J, leaving 15 bases between. The CDR3 spells CASSLIAGLGETQYF. The sequenced part of the CDR3 DNA is TGTGCCAGCAGTTTAATTGCAGGGCTAGGGGAGACC.

Partial CDR3 DNA: TGTGCCAGCAGCTTTACCAGCGGGGGACAAGAGACC. Residues: CASSFTSGGQET. The full CDR3 reads CASSFTSGGQETQYF. The chain links TRBV7-2 to TRBJ2-5; 8 bases fit TRBD2. The read halts 3 residues ahead of the CDR3 end, with the missing end drawn from the germline J gene. V shed 3 bases, J shed 2 bases, and the junction held 5 bases outside the gene matches. Germline lookup yields CDR1 SGHTA and CDR2 FQGNSA. The CDR3 consists of 15 residues.

In the case of this clone: The read ends 3 residues early relative to the CDR3; the germline J gene fills the gap. The chain links TRBV11-2 to TRBJ2-3; D is ambiguous. This CDR3 has 14 amino acids. The V gene lost 4 bases and the J gene lost 7 bases, with 15 bases spanning the gap. Germline-derived CDR1 and CDR2 are SGHAT and FQNNGV. CDR3 amino acids: CASSSSQPRNTQYF. The CDR3 bases that were read are TGTGCCAGCAGCTCCAGCCAGCCCAGGAATACG.